The next 25 T cell receptor beta chains were all read from a single sample in a study of cytomegalovirus exposure and HLA in healthy donors. Amplification used 60 Vbeta primers and 13 Jbeta primers. The table came from immunoSEQ multiplex PCR; TCRdb's copy has only in-frame clones and leaves some out. The repertoire holds some 150,000 clones, with around three quarters as singletons. Sequencing was carried out using PBMCs. The receptors shown here come from a man aged 40-49 years in good health and CMV-seropositive.

The chain joins TRBV19 to TRBJ2-3; 7 bases agree with TRBD1. From germline, CDR1 is LNHDA and CDR2 SQIVND (reference sequence). This CDR3 spans 16 amino acids. V lost 7 bases, J lost 6 bases, and 16 bases stayed unmatched. CDR3 sequence (DNA): TGTGCCAGTACCCCCCGAGGGGGCCCAGGGGCGGATACGCAGTATTTT. Translated: CASTPRGGPGADTQYF.

This clone was seen a few times. CDR3 nucleotide sequence: TGTGCCAGCAGGGAGGGACTAGGGGCGGAGACCCAGTACTTC. Translated: CASREGLGAETQYF. The V call is TRBV2, the J call TRBJ2-5; TRBD2 agrees at 8 bases. The CDR3 consists of 14 residues. After removal of 6 bases from V and 5 bases from J, the junction contained 8 bases not matched to a gene. The germline gives CDR1 SNHLY, CDR2 FYNNEI.

The chain joins TRBV9 to TRBJ2-5, with 7 bases fitting TRBD2. The CDR3 is 13 amino acids. J gave up 7 bases and V 4 bases, and 7 bases lay outside the gene matches. Germline loops: CDR1 SGDLS, CDR2 YYNGEE. CDR3: CASSPNWEGTQYF. The CDR3 DNA reads TGTGCCAGCAGCCCGAACTGGGAGGGGACCCAGTACTTC.

The sample holds one count of this clone. The chain couples TRBV28 to TRBJ1-5; D is perhaps TRBD1 (6 bases). The length of the CDR3 is 13 residues. Germline assignment: CDR1 MDHEN and CDR2 SYDVKM. Trimming removed 7 bases at V and 2 bases at J, with 9 bases between. Here the CDR3 DNA reads TGTGCCAGCACCCGGACAGGCAATCAGCCCCAGCATTTT. Its protein product is CASTRTGNQPQHF.

The count of this clone is one. The CDR3 sequence is CASSYSLFSHEQYF. DNA of the CDR3: TGTGCCAGCAGTTACTCGTTGTTTAGCCACGAGCAGTACTTC. This chain uses TRBV6-5 with TRBJ2-7; D is unresolved. Looked up from germline, CDR1 is MNHEY and CDR2 is SVGAGI. The CDR3 has 14 amino acids. V lost 0 bases, J lost 5 bases, and 11 bases lay in between.

V is TRBV9 and J is TRBJ1-2; D is uncertain. The CDR3 totals 13 residues. Germline CDR1 is SGDLS and CDR2 is YYNGEE. The ends were cut back, 4 bases at V and 7 bases at J, with 14 bases in the middle. This CDR3 reads CASSFPGGGGYTF. The DNA of the CDR3 is TGTGCCAGCAGCTTCCCGGGTGGAGGTGGCTACACCTTC.

The chain has TRBV6-1 and TRBJ2-7; the match to TRBD1 covers 8 bases. The CDR3 totals 14 residues. With V trimmed by 6 bases and J by 0 bases, 4 bases remained unmatched. The germline V gene encodes CDR1 MNHNS and CDR2 SASEGT. The CDR3 protein is CASRTGAVSYEQYF. The CDR3 DNA follows: TGTGCCAGCAGGACAGGGGCCGTCTCCTACGAGCAGTACTTC.

The genes are TRBV29-1 and TRBJ1-2; the match to TRBD1 covers 9 bases. Germline CDR1 SQVTM, CDR2 ANQGSEA. Trimming cost V 7 bases and J 4 bases; bases outside gene matches: 1. The CDR3 totals 11 residues. In DNA, the CDR3 is TGCAGCGGGGACAGGGTCTATGGCTACACCTTC. Its protein product is CSGDRVYGYTF.

The rearrangement links TRBV5-1 to TRBJ2-7; 9 bases fit TRBD1. Per the germline V gene, CDR1 is SGHRS and CDR2 is YFSETQ. Losses at the gene ends were 7 bases for V and 4 bases for J; bases not matched to a gene: 6. The CDR3 is 13 amino acids. The DNA of the CDR3 is TGCGCCAGCCGACAGGGGGGATTATACGAGCAGTACTTC. Translation: CASRQGGLYEQYF.

In this sample, this clone turned up a few times. The chain links TRBV19 to TRBJ1-1; 9 nucleotides align to TRBD1. This CDR3 contains 15 residues. V lost 6 bases, J lost 6 bases, and 11 bases stayed unmatched. Germline-derived CDR1 and CDR2 are LNHDA and SQIVND (reference sequence). CDR3 region: CASRPGQGKEAEAFF. CDR3 bases: TGTGCCAGTAGACCCGGACAGGGGAAGGAGGCTGAAGCTTTCTTT.

The chain employs TRBV10-3 and TRBJ1-6, with 7 bases identical to TRBD1. The CDR3 runs to 14 residues. Germline V CDR1 and CDR2: ENHRY, SYGVKD. V lost 5 bases, J lost 6 bases, and 4 bases stayed unmatched. CDR3 residues: CAISPGGSNSPLHF. The CDR3 nucleotides are TGTGCCATCAGTCCAGGGGGTTCTAATTCACCCCTCCACTTT.

The V gene is TRBV18, the J gene TRBJ2-1; 10 bases agree with TRBD2. Germline trimming cut 7 bases from V and 5 bases from J; bases unmatched to any gene: 11. From germline, CDR1 is KGHSH and CDR2 LQKENI. This CDR3 region has 16 residues. The DNA of the CDR3 is TGTGCCAGCTTCACGCGGGCTAGCGGGAGTCACAATGAGCAGTTCTTC. Translated, it gives CASFTRASGSHNEQFF.

The chain combines TRBV11-3 with TRBJ2-5; 10 nucleotides align to TRBD1. With 5 bases clipped from V and 11 bases from J, the junction kept 14 bases outside the gene matches. This CDR3 region has 15 residues. Germline V gene sequence: CDR1 SGHNT, CDR2 YENEEA. The CDR3 here is CASSGWGQGSREQYF. The CDR3 DNA sequence: TGTGCCAGCAGCGGCTGGGGACAGGGGTCGAGGGAGCAGTACTTC.

DNA for the CDR3: TGCGCCAGCAGCTCCGGACAGGCCGCGGAGACCCAGTACTTC. It yields the protein CASSSGQAAETQYF. The chain uses TRBV5-1 and TRBJ2-5, with 7 nucleotides matching TRBD1. The length of the CDR3 is 14 residues. J was trimmed by 5 bases and V by 3 bases; bases with no gene match: 7. CDR1 and CDR2 (germline): SGHRS, YFSETQ.

This clone occurred a few times. The CDR3 sequence: CASSLAGGLNTEAFF. CDR3 coding DNA: TGTGCCAGCAGCTTAGCGGGGGGTTTAAACACTGAAGCTTTCTTT. V gene TRBV7-2 combines with J gene TRBJ1-1; D might be TRBD1 (5 bases). This CDR3 region has 15 residues. V dropped 0 bases and J dropped 2 bases, with 10 bases sitting between them. Germline lookup yields CDR1 SGHTA and CDR2 FQGNSA.

This clone was seen more than once but under ten times. This sequence joins TRBV6-5 and TRBJ1-3; maybe TRBD1 (5 bases). The V and J ends lost 0 bases and 4 bases respectively, with 13 bases between them. The length of the CDR3 is 16 residues. Germline loops: CDR1 MNHEY, CDR2 SVGAGI. CDR3 coding DNA: TGTGCCAGCAGTTACTCGGGCCAGGGAGGAGGAAACACCATATATTTT. Translating it yields CASSYSGQGGGNTIYF.

The chain couples TRBV7-2 to TRBJ2-5; D is possibly TRBD2 (6 bases). CDR1 is SGHTA and CDR2 is FQGNSA in the germline V gene. Trimming cost V 2 bases and J 9 bases, with 16 bases left between them. CDR3 length: 14 amino acids. CDR3 amino acids: CASSLSGTPEAQYF. In nucleotides, the CDR3 is TGTGCCAGCAGCTTATCTGGGACTCCTGAGGCCCAGTACTTC.

The chain employs TRBV30 and TRBJ2-3; 9 nucleotides line up with TRBD1. The CDR3 has 15 residues. The junction had 9 bases not matched to a gene; V was cut back by 1 base and J by 7 bases. Germline values: CDR1 GTSNPN, CDR2 SVGIG (reference sequence). In nucleotides, the CDR3 is TGTGCCTGGAGTGCCCGGGACAGGGTTTCAAATACGCAGTATTTT. Protein: CAWSARDRVSNTQYF.

The gene calls are TRBV6-5 and TRBJ1-1, with 10 bases matching TRBD1. The germline CDR1 and CDR2 sequences are MNHEY and SVGAGI. V shed 2 bases and J 6 bases; nucleotides not matched to a gene: 3. The CDR3 sequence is 14 residues long. Written as DNA, the CDR3 is TGTGCCAGCAGTTACGACAGGGGGCAATCTGAAGCTTTCTTT. This gives the protein CASSYDRGQSEAFF.

The sample holds one count of this clone. The chain recombines TRBV9 with TRBJ2-3; possible D gene TRBD2, 5 bases. Looked up from germline, CDR1 is SGDLS and CDR2 is YYNGEE. This CDR3 has 16 residues. The ends were cut back, 0 bases at V and 3 bases at J, with 14 bases in the middle. The DNA of the CDR3 is TGTGCCAGCAGCGTAGGTGTAGGGAGTGGGACAGATACGCAGTATTTT. Its translation: CASSVGVGSGTDTQYF.

This clone was seen more than once but under ten times. In the same sample, other DNA sequences code for this CDR3. The V call is TRBV5-1, the J call TRBJ2-5; 7 positions agree with TRBD1. V shed 1 base and J 3 bases; nucleotides not matched to a gene: 0. Germline lookup yields CDR1 SGHRS and CDR2 YFSETQ. The CDR3 loop spans 13 amino acids. CDR3 bases: TGCGCCAGCAGCTTGCAGGGGGAAGAGACCCAGTACTTC. Encoded protein: CASSLQGEETQYF. Complete variable domain (other parts from reference TRBV5-1 and TRBJ2-5): KAGVTQTPRYLIKTRGQQVTLSCSPISGHRSVSWYQQTPGQGLQFLFEYFSETQRNKGNFPGRFSGRQFSNSRSEMNVSTLELGDSALYLCASSLQGEETQYFGPGTRLLVL.

This rearrangement joins TRBV7-3 to TRBJ2-7, with TRBD2 identical over 8 bases. Germline lookup yields CDR1 SGHTA and CDR2 FQGTGA. The CDR3 has 15 residues. Trimming removed 2 bases from V and 6 bases from J; junction bases left unmatched: 9. This chain's CDR3 is CASSLSAGVSVEQYF. The CDR3, as DNA: TGTGCCAGCAGCTTATCAGCGGGAGTTTCTGTCGAGCAGTACTTC.

This clone was seen more than once but under ten times. This sequence joins TRBV29-1 and TRBJ2-7, with 11 bases that match TRBD2. CDR3 length: 14 amino acids. The germline CDR1 and CDR2 sequences are SQVTM and ANQGSEA. Trimming at V came to 3 bases and at J to 6 bases, leaving 7 bases not matched to a gene. The chain's CDR3 is CSVEGTSGNSEQYF. In DNA, the CDR3 is TGCAGCGTTGAGGGGACTAGCGGCAACAGCGAGCAGTACTTC.

This rearrangement joins TRBV28 to TRBJ2-7, with TRBD1 matching 12 bases. The CDR3 extends over 14 amino acids. Germline V CDR1 and CDR2: MDHEN, SYDVKM. With 6 bases clipped from V and 2 bases from J, the junction kept 2 bases outside the gene matches. The CDR3 reads CASRGTGGTYEQYF. CDR3 nucleotide sequence: TGTGCCAGCAGGGGGACAGGGGGCACCTACGAGCAGTACTTC.

The rearrangement links TRBV15 to TRBJ2-2; the match to TRBD2 covers 8 bases. Germline V lookup: CDR1 LNHNV, CDR2 YYDKDF (reference sequence). V trimming: 0 bases; J trimming: 1 base; junction bases outside the gene matches: 4. The CDR3 has 17 residues. The DNA of the CDR3 is TGTGCCACCAGCAGAGATGGCCTAGCGGGGAACACCGGGGAGCTGTTTTTT. It translates to CATSRDGLAGNTGELFF.